The sequence of this TCR beta chain was determined in a study of prognosis after radiotherapy for stage I lung cancer. Turning to the study itself: Approximately 13 patients' tumors were adenocarcinoma, and roughly 7 patients' tumors were squamous cell carcinoma. Notes on the study in general: Usage of the TRBV and TRBJ genes (in patients with versus without metastases) was reportedly different. Tumor specificity of the expanded TCR clones was not determined. After stereotactic body radiation therapy, patients with later distant metastases showed lower Shannon entropy.

This clonotype has ten or more counts. The antigen is not known. Two-round multiplex PCR, the amplification method, yielded TCR beta CDR3 from genomic DNA. Gene-specific TRBV and TRBJ primers were used in PCR round one. TCRdb independently ran MiXCR on the multiplex PCR reads; one entry per CDR3 protein. The table records around 51,000 distinct CDR3 sequences, about 37% of them present only once. V was trimmed by 8 bases and J by 7 bases, leaving 15 bases between them. The V gene's germline CDR1 is LNHDA and CDR2 SQIVND (reference sequence). This CDR3 spans 13 amino acids. This chain uses TRBV19 with TRBJ1-5; D perhaps matches TRBD1 (5 bases). Specimen: PBMCs, collected before or after stereotactic body radiation therapy (not recorded which). This sequence originates from a donor aged 50 or older with non-small cell lung cancer. CDR3 sequence (DNA): TGTGCCAGTTCCGGAACACGGGGGCAGCCCCAGCATTTT. Translated, it gives CASSGTRGQPQHF.